Listed below are T cell receptor beta chains from one sample, sequenced in a study of OX40 agonist ivuxolimab in advanced cancers. Produced via immunoSEQ multiplex PCR; TCRdb's table is partial and in-frame only. The table records about 36,000 clones, 78% of them present only once. The sample in question was CD4+ or CD8+ T cells sorted from blood, obtained in a trial of the OX40 agonist ivuxolimab. All receptors come from an adult with an advanced solid tumor such as melanoma, head and neck, liver or kidney cancer. Each CDR3 is given with its conserved first and last residue. The D gene is left open where the match is weak. Clone size is not always given. Where it is, it says once, few, many or a class for expanded clones.

V	size	J	D	DNA	CDR3
TRBV28	NA	TRBJ1-2	NA	TGTGCCAGCAGATCTCCGGGCCCTCCTAACTATGGCTACACCTTC	CASRSPGPPNYGYTF
TRBV6-1	once	TRBJ2-5	TRBD1	TGTGCCAGCAGTGACCTGGGGACAGGGGTGGGAGAGACCCAGTACTTC	CASSDLGTGVGETQYF
TRBV5-1	few	TRBJ2-2	NA	TGCGCCAGCAGCGGGGGGACTCGCACCGGGGAGCTGTTTTTT	CASSGGTRTGELFF
TRBV27	NA	TRBJ1-5	TRBD1	TGTGCCAGCAGTCCCGGGACAGGGGGGGCTCAGCCCCAGCATTTT	CASSPGTGGAQPQHF
TRBV2	once	TRBJ2-2	NA	TGTGCCAGCAGGCCCACAGGGTCCCACACCGGGGAGCTGTTTTTT	CASRPTGSHTGELFF
TRBV5-1	NA	TRBJ1-1	TRBD1	TGCGCCAGCAGCTTAGTTGGACAGGGGGCTATCATGAACACTGAAGCTTTCTTT	CASSLVGQGAIMNTEAFF
TRBV2	NA	TRBJ1-2	TRBD1	TGTGCCAGCAGTGAACAGGGGGATTATGGCTACACCTTC	CASSEQGDYGYTF
TRBV11-2	NA	TRBJ1-4	NA	TGTGCCAGCAGCTTAGTGGCCGAAAAACTGTTTTTT	CASSLVAEKLFF
TRBV7-3	NA	TRBJ2-1	NA	TGTGCCAGCAGCTTAATGGCCACCAAGTCCTACAATGAGCAGTTCTTC	CASSLMATKSYNEQFF
TRBV7-8	NA	TRBJ1-5	NA	TGTGCCAGCAGTTATCAAGTGGGGGAGGTCTATCAGCCCCAGCATTTT	CASSYQVGEVYQPQHF
TRBV28	once	TRBJ2-5	NA	TGTGCCAGCAGTCCAGGCGGGAACCAAGAGACCCAGTACTTC	CASSPGGNQETQYF
TRBV7-3	NA	TRBJ2-7	NA	TGTGCCAGCAGCTCGAGCTCCTACGAGCAGTACTTC	CASSSSSYEQYF
TRBV11-2	few	TRBJ2-3	NA	TGTGCCAGCAGCCCCAACACAGATACGCAGTATTTT	CASSPNTDTQYF
TRBV6-1	NA	TRBJ1-5	TRBD1	TGTGCCAGCAGGAACAGGGGGTACGGTCAGCCCCAGCATTTT	CASRNRGYGQPQHF
TRBV12-5	NA	TRBJ1-1	NA	TGTGCTAGTGGTTTGTCCCGGGGTCGATGGGACACTGAAGCTTTCTTT	CASGLSRGRWDTEAFF
TRBV29-1	NA	TRBJ1-1	NA	TGCAGCGTTTACACCCCAGGGACTGAAGCTTTCTTT	CSVYTPGTEAFF
TRBV28	few	TRBJ1-4	NA	TGTGCCAGCAGTACCCATGGGGGAGCCAGAGAAAAACTGTTTTTT	CASSTHGGAREKLFF
TRBV2	few	TRBJ1-6	NA	TGTGCCAGCAAGGGGGGGAGGCCCCTCCACTTT	CASKGGRPLHF
TRBV27	NA	TRBJ1-4	NA	TGTGCCAGCCGACCCTTACAGTCCCATAATGAAAAACTGTTTTTT	CASRPLQSHNEKLFF
TRBV2	medium-sized	TRBJ1-4	TRBD1	TGTGCCAGCAGGGCGGGACAGCTTAATGAAAAACTGTTTTTT	CASRAGQLNEKLFF
TRBV5-6	NA	TRBJ1-4	TRBD1	TGTGCCAGCAGCTTGGATCGGTGGCAGGGGGGCGAAAAACTGTTTTTT	CASSLDRWQGGEKLFF
TRBV27	NA	TRBJ1-6	NA	TGTGCCAGCAGTCTCGGACAATATAATTCACCCCTCCACTTT	CASSLGQYNSPLHF
TRBV30	NA	TRBJ1-6	NA	TGTGCCTGGAGTGTTGCCGGAAGGGCCTCTAATTCACCCCTCCACTTT	CAWSVAGRASNSPLHF
TRBV30	few	TRBJ2-5	TRBD2	TGTGCCTGGAGTGCAGGACTAGCTACAATAGAGACCCAGTACTTC	CAWSAGLATIETQYF
TRBV6-5	few	TRBJ1-1	NA	TGTGCCAGCAGTTTAGGGATGAAGAACACTGAAGCTTTCTTT	CASSLGMKNTEAFF
TRBV10-1	few	TRBJ2-7	NA	TGCGCCAGCAGTGTCGACCCTCGGGGAGTCGAGCAGTACTTC	CASSVDPRGVEQYF
TRBV28	NA	TRBJ2-2	NA	TGTGCCAGCAGTTTCGGGACTTATAACACCGGGGAGCTGTTTTTT	CASSFGTYNTGELFF
TRBV2	NA	TRBJ1-2	NA	TGTGCCAGCAGTGAAAGGGGTCGAAAAGATGGCTACACCTTC	CASSERGRKDGYTF
TRBV5-4	NA	TRBJ2-1	NA	TGTGCCAGCAGCTTGGCCGAGCGATCCTACAATGAGCAGTTCTTC	CASSLAERSYNEQFF
TRBV2	few	TRBJ1-1	NA	TGTGCCAGCAGTGGACAGAACACTGAAGCTTTCTTT	CASSGQNTEAFF
TRBV9	NA	TRBJ2-5	TRBD2	TGTGCCAGCAGCGTACACTTTAGCGGGGGCGGGGAGACCCAGTACTTC	CASSVHFSGGGETQYF
TRBV7-8	NA	TRBJ2-7	NA	TGTGCCAGCAGCTTAGTACAGGGCCCCTACGAGCAGTACTTC	CASSLVQGPYEQYF
TRBV6-1	NA	TRBJ1-2	NA	TGTGCCAGCAGTGAGGCGGTACGAACCTTCTACACCTTC	CASSEAVRTFYTF
TRBV5-6	NA	TRBJ1-5	TRBD1	TGTGCCAGCAGCTTGAAAGGGACAGGTTTTCAGCCCCAGCATTTT	CASSLKGTGFQPQHF
TRBV9	NA	TRBJ2-3	TRBD2	TGTGCCAGCAGCGATACTGGGACTAGCAGTGCAGATACGCAGTATTTT	CASSDTGTSSADTQYF
TRBV5-1	NA	TRBJ1-1	NA	TGCGCCAGCAGCCTGGGCTGGAACACTGAAGCTTTCTTT	CASSLGWNTEAFF
TRBV7-9	NA	TRBJ2-1	NA	TGTGCCAGCAGCCGCAATGAGCAGTTCTTC	CASSRNEQFF
TRBV18	NA	TRBJ1-1	TRBD1	TGTGCCACCCAAGGCAGCAGGGGGACTGAAGCTTTCTTT	CATQGSRGTEAFF
TRBV11-2	NA	TRBJ2-7	TRBD1	TGTGCCAGCAGCTTAATGGACAGGGGAGGAAGTGAGCAGTACTTC	CASSLMDRGGSEQYF
TRBV6-1	once	TRBJ2-5	NA	TGTGCCAGCAGTCGGAGTGAAAAGACCCAGTACTTC	CASSRSEKTQYF
TRBV7-9	NA	TRBJ1-6	NA	TGTGCCAGCAGCCCCCCCTCCTATAATTCACCCCTCCACTTT	CASSPPSYNSPLHF
TRBV5-6	NA	TRBJ1-2	TRBD1	TGTGCCAGCAGCTTGAGGGGGACAGGGCCCGGCTACACCTTC	CASSLRGTGPGYTF